This TCR beta chain derives from a study of cytomegalovirus exposure and HLA in healthy donors. Sequenced by immunoSEQ multiplex PCR; TCRdb stores in-frame clones only, minus some. The table has roughly 150,000 clones, approximately 86% seen once; the top ten hold 8.7%. Germline lookup yields CDR1 MNHNS and CDR2 SASEGT. Trimming cost V 6 bases and J 7 bases; bases outside gene matches: 10. This CDR3 has 14 residues. V is TRBV6-1 and J is TRBJ2-7; 9 nucleotides match TRBD2. Material for sequencing was PBMCs. The source is a man younger than 30 in good health and CMV-seropositive. Written as DNA, the CDR3 is TGTGCCAGCAGCCCCGGGACTAGCCTTCGGGAGCAGTACTTC. Protein sequence: CASSPGTSLREQYF.